The present T cell receptor beta chain was sequenced within a study of T cell changes during pregnancy in multiple sclerosis. Sequencing was performed with immunoSEQ multiplex PCR; in TCRdb, only in-frame clones are kept and a portion is missing. The sample consists of tens of thousands of clones, roughly 93% of them appearing once. Germline loops: CDR1 MDHEN, CDR2 SYDVKM. Trimming took off 6 bases at V and 0 bases at J, with 15 bases between the two ends. CDR3 length equals 16 residues. This clonotype originated in a female donor with multiple sclerosis, enrolled in a pregnancy study. V usage is TRBV28 and J usage is TRBJ2-1; D is ambiguous. The sample consisted of PBMCs (not recorded whether the cells were cultured). The CDR3 nucleotides read TGTGCCAGCAGCCCCGCGGCACACAGCTCCTACAATGAGCAGTTCTTC. This codes for CASSPAAHSSYNEQFF. The entire variable domain, with the rest obtained from reference TRBV28 and TRBJ2-1, is as follows: DVKVTQSSRYLVKRTGEKVFLECVQDMDHENMFWYRQDPGLGLRLIYFSYDVKMKEKGDIPEGYSVSREKKERFSLILESASTNQTSMYLCASSPAAHSSYNEQFFGPGTRLTVL.